This TCR beta chain was identified in a study of blood T cell repertoires in COVID-19. As for the study in general: Both acute and convalescent COVID-19 samples were obtained from the United States, Italy and Spain. T cells, B-cell-depleted T cells, or PBMCs supplied cDNA or gDNA.

V was pared by 1 base and J by 4 bases, with 10 bases between. The CDR3 consists of 14 residues. CDR1 and CDR2 (germline): SGHNT, YYREEE (reference sequence). In the original analysis: Estimated nucleated cell counts came from reference gene primer amplification. Generated by immunoSEQ multiplex PCR, the TCRdb table keeps only in-frame clones and is missing some. V and J calls and clone size come straight from that table; D and trimming were deduced from the DNA. The profile shows around 100,000 clones, over 75% of them singletons. The sample consisted of peripheral blood. The chain employs TRBV5-4 and TRBJ2-3, with D possibly being TRBD1 (6 bases). The TCR was taken from a human donor in a cohort sampled during active COVID-19. CDR3 in DNA: TGTGCCAGCAGCTTGCAGGGGCCCGCAGATACGCAGTATTTT. Protein product: CASSLQGPADTQYF.